This T cell receptor (beta chain) was captured in a study of cytomegalovirus exposure and HLA in healthy donors. Study details: It was reported in a later analysis that the 90 to 150 validation repertoires used the same platform as the 650 to 800 first-cohort repertoires.

Study-wide results and caveats: In vitro confirmation showed a few CMV-associated chains to be CMV antigen specific. Listed as cytomegalovirus-associated were 170 or so TCR beta chains. Subsequent analysis revealed that first-cohort TCR clusters tended to co-occur in the 110 or so validation repertoires.

Concerning this clone itself: Its antigen is still unknown.

This table comes from immunoSEQ multiplex PCR, and its TCRdb copy is limited to in-frame clones, with some not included. The data show about 160,000 clones, over 80% seen once. V lost 6 bases to trimming and J lost 1 base, with 12 bases between them. Germline V gives CDR1 MNHEY, CDR2 SVGAGI. The CDR3 is 14 amino acids. The receptor comes from a man aged 25 to 40 in good health and CMV-seropositive. J is TRBJ1-1 and V is TRBV6-5, with D maybe TRBD1 (5 bases). The source material was PBMCs. CDR3 DNA sequence: TGTGCCAGCAGCCTCAGGGAGGGGAACACTGAAGCTTTCTTT. Protein: CASSLREGNTEAFF.